This TCR beta chain was sequenced in a study of early T cells in non-severe SARS-CoV-2 infection. Looking at the study overall: The study sequenced bulk RNA from unsorted whole blood, with chains unpaired. Findings of the study overall: VDJdb matching skewed toward anti-spike CD8 responses, missing private and CD4 specificities.

The V gene's germline CDR1 is KGHDR and CDR2 SFDVKD. The V gene lost 4 bases and the J gene lost 4 bases, with 15 bases spanning the gap. The CDR3 length is 16 residues. A word on this clonotype: No antigen is known for it.

Unique molecular identifiers were added to individual cDNA molecules. TCRdb passed the 5' RACE reads through MiXCR, listing each CDR3 protein once. The table lists about 61,000 distinct CDR3 sequences, approximately 12% of them singletons. Here the sequenced sample was whole blood, taken at baseline. The TCR comes from an adult who was a healthcare worker with PCR-confirmed SARS-CoV-2 infection or an uninfected control (not recorded which). The donor label of this sample is uncertain. The chain joins TRBV24-1 to TRBJ2-2; tentatively, D is TRBD1 (5 bases). The CDR3 protein is CATSEPGLLVTGELFF. The CDR3 region has the DNA TGTGCCACCAGTGAGCCAGGGTTATTAGTCACCGGGGAGCTGTTTTTT.